Below, 27 T cell receptor beta chains from the same sample are listed, as sequenced in a study of a mutant IDH1 vaccine in newly diagnosed glioma (dated by TCRdb to 2020 to 2023). The time point label here, explained by the study, means: week 5, during vaccination. Each vaccine dose was 300 ug of a 20-mer mutant IDH1 peptide in Montanide, given subcutaneously with topical imiquimod. The antigens of these receptors remain unknown. The library was built by means of the immunoSEQ multiplex PCR assay. The table comes from immuneACCESS by way of TCRdb, which keeps in-frame sequences with V and J called. Part of the clones is missing from these tables; in studies checked, under half for an unresolved V gene and the rest for unknown reasons. Counted in this sample were 30,000 to 35,000 clones; roughly 80% of them appeared once. The ten largest clones take up 24% of the sample. Material: PBMCs, obtained from a glioma patient whose treatment included an IDH1 peptide vaccine. All receptors derive from a man aged 30 to 39 with glioma.

V is TRBV27 and J is TRBJ1-3; TRBD1 is a possible D gene (6 bases). Germline CDR1 and CDR2: MNHEY and SMNVEV (reference sequence). The CDR3 has 15 amino acids. V lost 3 bases to trimming and J lost 2 bases, with 11 bases between them. In DNA form, the CDR3 reads TGTGCCAGCAGTTTGGAGGGGGACCCTGGAAACACCATATATTTT. This sequence encodes CASSLEGDPGNTIYF.

The chain is built from TRBV15 and TRBJ1-1; D not resolved. Per germline, CDR1 LNHNV and CDR2 YYDKDF (reference sequence). The CDR3 length is 17 residues. V lost 0 bases, J lost 5 bases, and 19 bases lay in between. The CDR3 loop is CATSRDPPVAPKTEAFF. The DNA of the CDR3 is TGTGCCACCAGCAGAGATCCCCCTGTAGCGCCAAAGACTGAAGCTTTCTTT.

This chain joins TRBV5-4 and TRBJ2-7; D assignment may be TRBD1 or TRBD2 (5 bases each). The ends were cut back, 0 bases at V and 2 bases at J, with 9 bases in the middle. The CDR3 is 14 residues long. Germline V gene data show CDR1 as SGHNT and CDR2 as YYREEE (reference sequence). For the CDR3, the DNA is TGTGCCAGCAGCTTGGAACGGGACCCCTACGAGCAGTACTTC. This translates into CASSLERDPYEQYF.

This clone was recorded once. The chain combines TRBV5-1 with TRBJ2-2; D call uncertain. With 0 bases removed from V and 6 bases from J, the gap between germline ends came to 9 bases. This CDR3 comprises 14 residues. Per germline, CDR1 SGHRS and CDR2 YFSETQ. CDR3 amino acids: CASSLARLPGELFF. The CDR3, as DNA: TGCGCCAGCAGCTTGGCCAGACTTCCCGGGGAGCTGTTTTTT.

This clone was observed a handful of times. V is TRBV9 and J is TRBJ2-2, with D perhaps matching TRBD2 (6 bases). The germline V and J ends were trimmed by 4 bases and 8 bases, with 9 bases remaining between them. The CDR3 is 12 amino acids. CDR1 and CDR2 (germline): SGDLS, YYNGEE. The CDR3 DNA follows: TGTGCCAGCAGCCAAAGCGGGGGGGAGCTGTTTTTT. Translation: CASSQSGGELFF. Based on the CDR3 plus reference TRBV9 and TRBJ2-2, the full variable domain is DSGVTQTPKHLITATGQRVTLRCSPRSGDLSVYWYQQSLDQGLQFLIQYYNGEERAKGNILERFSAQQFPDLHSELNLSSLELGDSALYFCASSQSGGELFFGEGSRLTVL.

This sequence joins TRBV12-2 and TRBJ2-5; TRBD2, the D gene given by the table, was not confirmed from the DNA. TRBV12-2 constitutes a pseudogene. This CDR3 has 17 residues. This chain's CDR3 is CASRLVILAGGQQTQYF. CDR3 DNA: TGTGCAAGTCGCTTAGTGATCCTAGCGGGGGGCCAGCAGACCCAGTACTTC.

This chain joins TRBV4-1 and TRBJ2-3; a possible D gene is TRBD1 (6 bases). Germline V CDR1 and CDR2: MGHRA, YSYEKL. V lost 3 bases, J lost 1 base, and 14 bases lay in between. The CDR3 loop spans 16 amino acids. CDR3: CASSHRQVPGTDTQYF. As DNA, the CDR3 is TGCGCCAGCAGCCATCGACAGGTCCCGGGCACAGATACGCAGTATTTT.

The V gene is TRBV28, the J gene TRBJ1-1; tentatively, D is TRBD1 (6 bases). This CDR3 has 16 amino acids. Deletions cut 6 bases from V and 2 bases from J, with 19 bases between. In germline, CDR1 is MDHEN, CDR2 SYDVKM. The CDR3 DNA is TGTGCCAGCAGCAGCCTCGGGACAATCAATAACACTGAAGCTTTCTTT. Protein product: CASSSLGTINNTEAFF.

The chain carries TRBV14 and TRBJ1-1, with D uncertain. Trimming took off 4 bases at V and 2 bases at J, with 14 bases between the two ends. The CDR3 runs 15 residues. Germline V gene data show CDR1 as SGHDN and CDR2 as FVKESK. In DNA form, the CDR3 reads TGTGCCAGCAGCCCTCTCGGGAACCTAAACACTGAAGCTTTCTTT. This sequence encodes CASSPLGNLNTEAFF.

The V call is TRBV27, the J call TRBJ2-6; 9 positions agree with TRBD1. CDR3 size: 17 residues. Germline V CDR1 and CDR2: MNHEY, SMNVEV (reference sequence). V gave up 5 bases and J gave up 0 bases; unmatched junction bases: 5. The CDR3 DNA reads as TGTGCCAGCAGTCCCGGACAGGGGAGCTCTGGGGCCAACGTCCTGACTTTC. It is translated as CASSPGQGSSGANVLTF.

This chain joins TRBV6-5 and TRBJ2-7, with 7 bases that match TRBD1. CDR1 and CDR2 (germline): MNHEY, SVGAGI. The CDR3 spans 13 residues. V lost 5 bases, J lost 3 bases, and 4 bases stayed unmatched. CDR3 in amino acids: CASSIQGDYEQYF. The CDR3 nucleotides are TGTGCCAGCAGTATCCAGGGGGACTACGAGCAGTACTTC.

This rearrangement joins TRBV29-1 to TRBJ2-1, with 7 bases identical to TRBD2. Losses at the gene ends were 1 base for V and 9 bases for J; bases not matched to a gene: 3. Germline CDR1 SQVTM, CDR2 ANQGSEA. The CDR3 runs 12 residues. The CDR3 is CSVEAGGGEQFF. In DNA form, the CDR3 reads TGCAGCGTTGAAGCGGGGGGAGGTGAGCAGTTCTTC.

The chain joins TRBV6-1 to TRBJ1-4; D is unresolved. Germline V gives CDR1 MNHNS, CDR2 SASEGT. This CDR3 has 14 amino acids. Trimming left V 5 bases short and J 0 bases short, with 7 bases between. CDR3 DNA sequence: TGTGCCAGCAGTCCCGAAACAACTAATGAAAAACTGTTTTTT. This codes for CASSPETTNEKLFF.

The chain couples TRBV10-2 to TRBJ1-5; D uncertain. The germline CDR1 and CDR2 sequences are WSHSY and SAAADI. Trimming cost V 3 bases and J 2 bases, with 14 bases left between them. The CDR3 is made up of 16 amino acids. Here the CDR3 DNA reads TGCGCCAGCAGTGATGGACTCGAGGGAGGCAATCAGCCCCAGCATTTT. Translating gives CASSDGLEGGNQPQHF.

The CDR3 DNA reads as TGCGCCAGCAGCCAAGACAGGAACTCGAACACTGAAGCTTTCTTT. Translation: CASSQDRNSNTEAFF. The chain carries TRBV4-3 and TRBJ1-1, with D unclear. The CDR3 has 15 amino acids. Trimming shortened V by 0 bases and J by 1 base, and 9 bases separated the two germline ends. Germline-derived CDR1 and CDR2 are LGHNA and YSLEER.

V gene TRBV4-3 combines with J gene TRBJ2-5; D is ambiguous. The V and J ends lost 4 bases and 7 bases respectively, with 13 bases between them. The germline V gene has CDR1 LGHNA and CDR2 YSLEER. The CDR3 is 13 residues long. The CDR3 here is CASSPGWGRTQYF. Here the CDR3 DNA reads TGCGCCAGCAGCCCCGGCTGGGGTAGGACCCAGTACTTC.

This clone was detected once. The genes are TRBV19 and TRBJ2-1; D is uncertain. In germline, CDR1 is LNHDA, CDR2 SQIVND (reference sequence). V was pared by 2 bases and J by 13 bases, with 21 bases between. This CDR3 is 15 amino acids long. CDR3 nucleotides: TGTGCCAGTAGTATAAGCCACAACCGATCTCCGTTCCAGTTCTTC. As protein: CASSISHNRSPFQFF.

The chain joins TRBV7-6 to TRBJ2-7; 7 nucleotides align to TRBD2. Germline lookup yields CDR1 SGHVS and CDR2 FNYEAQ. CDR3 length equals 13 residues. Trimming removed 5 bases from V and 5 bases from J; junction bases left unmatched: 6. The CDR3 region is CASSPGRSNEQYF. For the CDR3, the DNA is TGTGCCAGCAGCCCCGGGAGGAGTAACGAGCAGTACTTC. The full variable domain, rest sourced from reference TRBV7-6 and TRBJ2-7, is GAGVSQSPRYKVTKRGQDVALRCDPISGHVSLYWYRQALGQGPEFLTYFNYEAQQDKSGLPNDRFSAERPEGSISTLTIQRTEQRDSAMYRCASSPGRSNEQYFGPGTRLTVT.

The genes are TRBV2 and TRBJ2-7; 9 bases are a match to TRBD1. V dropped 0 bases and J dropped 4; count of bases not matched to a gene: 7. The CDR3 loop spans 16 amino acids. Germline V gene sequence: CDR1 SNHLY, CDR2 FYNNEI. In DNA form, the CDR3 reads TGTGCCAGCAGTGAAGCGGTAGGGGACAGGGAGTACGAGCAGTACTTC. Translation: CASSEAVGDREYEQYF.

The chain has TRBV7-3 and TRBJ2-3, with D possibly being TRBD1 (5 bases). The CDR3 length is 15 residues. Germline CDR1 SGHTA, CDR2 FQGTGA. V was trimmed by 5 bases and J by 0 bases, leaving 12 bases between them. The CDR3 protein is CASSLLTVSTDTQYF. The CDR3 bases are TGTGCCAGCAGCCTGCTGACAGTAAGCACAGATACGCAGTATTTT.

CDR3 amino acids: CASSFDRDSYEQYF. The CDR3 nucleotides are TGTGCCAGCAGCTTCGACAGGGATTCCTACGAGCAGTACTTC. The chain joins TRBV7-9 to TRBJ2-7; 7 nucleotides agree with TRBD1. This CDR3 has 14 amino acids. Trimming at V came to 3 bases and at J to 1 base, leaving 3 bases not matched to a gene. Germline assignment: CDR1 SEHNR and CDR2 FQNEAQ (reference sequence).

V gene TRBV5-1 combines with J gene TRBJ1-1, with 7 nucleotides matching TRBD1. The CDR3 has 16 amino acids. J lost 5 bases, V lost 1 base, and 11 bases had no gene match. Germline CDR1 SGHRS, CDR2 YFSETQ. The CDR3 DNA reads TGCGCCAGCAGCTTGTCAGTCCAGGGGGGAGGGACTGAAGCTTTCTTT. Protein product: CASSLSVQGGGTEAFF.

The J gene is TRBJ1-2, the V gene TRBV6-5; 7 bases match TRBD1. The CDR3 totals 15 residues. With V trimmed by 4 bases and J by 7 bases, 12 bases remained unmatched. Looked up from germline, CDR1 is MNHEY and CDR2 is SVGAGI. CDR3 sequence (DNA): TGTGCCAGCAGTTCCAACAGGGGACGAACGAGTGGCTACACCTTC. This encodes CASSSNRGRTSGYTF.

The chain has TRBV11-3 and TRBJ2-5; either TRBD1 or TRBD2 may supply D (5 bases each). Germline CDR1 is SGHNT and CDR2 is YENEEA. Trimming left V 6 bases short and J 3 bases short, with 11 bases between. This CDR3 contains 13 residues. The CDR3 protein is CASRKRGEETQYF. CDR3 sequence (DNA): TGTGCCAGCAGAAAAAGGGGAGAAGAGACCCAGTACTTC.

This clone came up once. The rearrangement uses TRBV2 and TRBJ2-2; TRBD1 matches 8 bases. The germline V gene has CDR1 SNHLY and CDR2 FYNNEI. This CDR3 contains 15 residues. After removal of 7 bases from V and 2 bases from J, the junction contained 6 bases not matched to a gene. The CDR3, as DNA: TGTGCCAGCAACCCGACAGGGGCAAACACCGGGGAGCTGTTTTTT. This codes for CASNPTGANTGELFF.

The DNA of the CDR3 is TGTGCCAGCAGCGTAGACCCCTCAGGCACCGGGGAGCTGTTTTTT. Its translation: CASSVDPSGTGELFF. The J gene is TRBJ2-2, the V gene TRBV9; D gene ambiguous. Germline lookup yields CDR1 SGDLS and CDR2 YYNGEE. V lost 0 bases to trimming and J lost 4 bases, with 10 bases between them. The CDR3 loop spans 15 amino acids.

This chain joins TRBV5-4 and TRBJ2-3, with 9 bases aligning to TRBD2. J gave up 2 bases and V 3 bases, and 7 bases lay outside the gene matches. The CDR3 loop spans 16 amino acids. Looked up from germline, CDR1 is SGHNT and CDR2 is YYREEE (reference sequence). In nucleotides, the CDR3 is TGTGCCAGCAGCTACCAGCGGGGGGCTTACACAGATACGCAGTATTTT. Translation: CASSYQRGAYTDTQYF.